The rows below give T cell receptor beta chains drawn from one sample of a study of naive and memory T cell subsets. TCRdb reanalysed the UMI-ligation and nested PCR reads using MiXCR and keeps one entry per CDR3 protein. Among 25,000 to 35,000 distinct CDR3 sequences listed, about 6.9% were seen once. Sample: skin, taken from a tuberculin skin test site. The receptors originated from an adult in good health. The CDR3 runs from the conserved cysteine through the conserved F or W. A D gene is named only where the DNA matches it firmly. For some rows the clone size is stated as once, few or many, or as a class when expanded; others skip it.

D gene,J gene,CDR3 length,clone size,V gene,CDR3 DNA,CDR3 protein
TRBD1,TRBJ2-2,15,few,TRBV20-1,TGCAGTGCTAGAGCCGGGACAGCGAACACCGGGGAGCTGTTTTTT,CSARAGTANTGELFF
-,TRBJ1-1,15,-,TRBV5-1,TGCGCCAGCAGCTTGGCGGGGGGGCGGGACACTGAAGCTTTCTTT,CASSLAGGRDTEAFF
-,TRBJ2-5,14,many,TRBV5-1,TGCGCCAGCAGCACCGGGTCCTTGGGGGAGACCCAGTACTTC,CASSTGSLGETQYF
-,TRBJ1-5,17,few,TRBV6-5,TGTGCCAGCAGTCCGACGTATGACACAGGGCTCAATCAGCCCCAGCATTTT,CASSPTYDTGLNQPQHF
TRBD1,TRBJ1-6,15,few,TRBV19,TGTGCCAGTAGCAACCCGGGACAGGCTAATTCACCCCTCCACTTT,CASSNPGQANSPLHF
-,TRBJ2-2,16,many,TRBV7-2,TGTGCCAGCAGCTACGGGGGGCAGGGAGCTACCGGGGAGCTGTTTTTT,CASSYGGQGATGELFF
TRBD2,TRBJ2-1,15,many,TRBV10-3,TGTGCCATCAGTGCTAGCGGGGGGGCGTACAATGAGCAGTTCTTC,CAISASGGAYNEQFF
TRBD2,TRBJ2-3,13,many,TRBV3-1,TGTGCCAGCGGACTAGCGGGGGCAGATACGCAGTATTTT,CASGLAGADTQYF
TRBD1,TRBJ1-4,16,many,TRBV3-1,TGTGCCAGCAGGGCTCGACAGGGGGGTCCTAATGAAAAACTGTTTTTT,CASRARQGGPNEKLFF
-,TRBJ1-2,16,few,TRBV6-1,-,CATLGFADGTANYGSF
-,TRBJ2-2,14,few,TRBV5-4,TGTGCCAGCAGCTTGGCTGGGGTCACCGGGGAGCTGTTTTTT,CASSLAGVTGELFF
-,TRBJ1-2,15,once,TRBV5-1,TGCGCCAGCAGCTTGTCTAGGGTTCGGAACTATGGCGACACCTTC,CASSLSRVRNYGDTF
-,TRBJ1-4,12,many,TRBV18,TGTGCCAGCTCAGGGGTCGGTGAAAAACTGTTTTTT,CASSGVGEKLFF
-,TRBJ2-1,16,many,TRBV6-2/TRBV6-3,TGTGCCAGCAGTTACTCGTCTCTGCCCCCCTACAATGAGCAGTTCTTC,CASSYSSLPPYNEQFF
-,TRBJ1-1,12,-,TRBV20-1,TGCAGTGCGAAGACAGGGAACACTGAAGCTTTCTTT,CSAKTGNTEAFF
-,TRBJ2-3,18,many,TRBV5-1,TGCGCCAGCAGCTTGGGCCAGGGGGGGGGCCGTGTGGTAGATACGCAGTATTTT,CASSLGQGGGRVVDTQYF
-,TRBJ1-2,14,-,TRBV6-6,TGTGCCAGCACCGAAGGGGTCAGCAACTATGGCTACACCTTC,CASTEGVSNYGYTF
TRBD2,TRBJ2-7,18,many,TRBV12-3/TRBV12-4,TGTGCCAGCAGTTTAGCGCTTGCGGGACTAGCGATCAACTACGAGCAGTACTTC,CASSLALAGLAINYEQYF
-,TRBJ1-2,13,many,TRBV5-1,TGCGCCAGCAGCTTGGACGGGTCAGGTGGCTACACCTTC,CASSLDGSGGYTF
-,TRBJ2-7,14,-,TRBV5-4,TGTGCCAGCAGCTTCGGTTCTCTCACCTACGAGCAGTACTTC,CASSFGSLTYEQYF
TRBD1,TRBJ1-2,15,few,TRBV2,TGTGCCAGCAGTGGGGACAGGGGGCGCTATAGTGGCTACACCTTC,CASSGDRGRYSGYTF
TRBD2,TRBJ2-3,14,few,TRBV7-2,TGTGCCAGCAGCCCACTAGCGGGGCTGGATACGCAGTATTTT,CASSPLAGLDTQYF
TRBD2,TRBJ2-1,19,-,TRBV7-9,TGTGCCAGCAGCGCAATTACATCTAGCGGGGGGCGTCCCTACAATGAGCAGTTCTTC,CASSAITSSGGRPYNEQFF
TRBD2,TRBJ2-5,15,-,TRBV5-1,TGCGCCAGCAGCCTAAGCGGGGGGGCCTTTGAGACCCAGTACTTC,CASSLSGGAFETQYF
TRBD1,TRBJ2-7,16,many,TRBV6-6,TGTGCCAGCAGCCGTGACAGGGCCCCCCGCTCCTACGAGCAGTACTTC,CASSRDRAPRSYEQYF
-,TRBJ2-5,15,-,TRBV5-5,TGTGCCAGCAGCTTGATCGGGGGCGGGTGGGAGACCCAGTACTTC,CASSLIGGGWETQYF
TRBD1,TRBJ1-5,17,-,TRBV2,TGTGCCAGCAGTGATGGGACAGTCGGGTGGAGCAATCAGCCCCAGCATTTT,CASSDGTVGWSNQPQHF
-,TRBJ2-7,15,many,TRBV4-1,TGCGCCAGCAGCCAAATCTTGTCCGGGGGCTACGAGCAGTACTTC,CASSQILSGGYEQYF
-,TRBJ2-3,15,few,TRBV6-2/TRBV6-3,TGTGCCAGCAGTTACTCGACGGGAGACACAGATACGCAGTATTTT,CASSYSTGDTDTQYF
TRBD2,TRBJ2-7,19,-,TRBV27,TGTGCCAGCAGTCCCATATCCCCGACTAGCGGGGGTAAACTCTACGAGCAGTATTTC,CASSPISPTSGGKLYEQYF
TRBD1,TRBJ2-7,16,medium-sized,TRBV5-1,TGCGCCAGCAGCCACTTGGGACAGGGGGCGACCTACGAGCAGTACTTC,CASSHLGQGATYEQYF
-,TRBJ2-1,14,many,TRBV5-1,TGCGCCAGCAGCTTACTAATATCAGGGCATGAGCAGTTCTTC,CASSLLISGHEQFF
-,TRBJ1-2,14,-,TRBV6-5,TGTGCCAGCAGAGACGCTGACAGACACTATGGCTACACCTTC,CASRDADRHYGYTF
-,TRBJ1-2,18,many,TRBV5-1,TGCGCCAGCAGCTTGACATTTGTGCGGGACCTTCGTCTTGATGGCTACACCTTC,CASSLTFVRDLRLDGYTF
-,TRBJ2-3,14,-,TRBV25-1,TGTGCCAGCAGTCGTTCGGGGAGCACAGATACGCAGTATTTT,CASSRSGSTDTQYF
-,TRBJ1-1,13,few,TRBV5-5,TGTGCCAGCGGGGGGGACTTGAGCACTGAAGCTTTCTTT,CASGGDLSTEAFF
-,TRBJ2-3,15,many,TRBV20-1,TGCAGTGCTCCCAACGACTTGGGCGTCGCAGATACGCAGTATTTT,CSAPNDLGVADTQYF
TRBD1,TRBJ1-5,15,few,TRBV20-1,TGCAGTGCTAGAGGGGACAGGGGGCGCAATCAGCCCCAGCATTTT,CSARGDRGRNQPQHF
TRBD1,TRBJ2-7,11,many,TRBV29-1,TGCAGCACCGGGACAGACTACGAGCAGTACTTC,CSTGTDYEQYF
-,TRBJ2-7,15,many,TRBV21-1,TGTGCCAGCAGTAGGACTAGCGGGGGGCGTCCGGAGCAGTACTTC,CASSRTSGGRPEQYF
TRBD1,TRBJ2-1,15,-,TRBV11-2,TGTGCCAGCAGCTTAGTCTACGGACAGGGTAATGAGCAGTTCTTC,CASSLVYGQGNEQFF
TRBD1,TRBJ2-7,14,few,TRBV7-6,TGTGCCAGCAGCTTAGCAGGGACAGCTTACGAGCAGTACTTC,CASSLAGTAYEQYF
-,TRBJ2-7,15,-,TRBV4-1,TGCGCCAGCAGCCAAGATCGACAGGGAGGTAACGAGCAGTACTTC,CASSQDRQGGNEQYF
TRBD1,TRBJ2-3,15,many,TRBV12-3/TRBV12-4,TGTGCCAGCAGTTTATCCGGGACAGGGGTAGATACGCAGTATTTT,CASSLSGTGVDTQYF
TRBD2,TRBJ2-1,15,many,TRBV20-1,TGCAGTGCTAGTAAGACGGCTGGGCGGGGGAGTGAGCAGTTCTTC,CSASKTAGRGSEQFF
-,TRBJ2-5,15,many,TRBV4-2,TGTGCCAGCAGCCAAGCCTCGGGGTCCCAAGAGACCCAGTACTTC,CASSQASGSQETQYF